This is a list of T cell receptor beta chains from one sample in a study of spatial heterogeneity in lung cancer. Each CDR3 protein is one row after TCRdb ran MiXCR on the 5' RACE reads. This table has roughly 71,000 distinct CDR3 sequences, roughly 8.9% appearing once. This specimen was PBMCs, taken at follow-up. These receptors were collected from a female donor with early-stage non-small cell lung cancer. Both conserved end residues are part of each CDR3. A D gene is named only where the DNA matches it firmly. The size entry is marked missing in some rows and otherwise reads once, few, many or a size class.

V: TRBV28; D: .; size: many; J: TRBJ1-5; DNA: TGTGCCAGCAGTTTGGTCGGCAGGGAATCCAATCAGCCCCAGCATTTT; CDR3: CASSLVGRESNQPQHF
V: TRBV4-2; D: .; size: many; J: TRBJ2-1; DNA: TGTGCCAGCAGCCGGACGAGCTCCTACAATGAGCAGTTCTTC; CDR3: CASSRTSSYNEQFF
V: TRBV18; D: .; size: many; J: TRBJ2-1; DNA: TGTGCCAGCTCCAGGGTGACTAGTAACAATGAGCAGTTCTTC; CDR3: CASSRVTSNNEQFF
V: TRBV4-1; D: .; size: few; J: TRBJ2-3; DNA: TGCGCCAGCAGCCAACGTGGGAGAAGCACAGATACGCAGTATTTT; CDR3: CASSQRGRSTDTQYF
V: TRBV14; D: .; size: .; J: TRBJ1-6; DNA: TGTGCCAGCAGCCAAGCCGTGGATTCACCCCTCCACTTT; CDR3: CASSQAVDSPLHF
V: TRBV11-1; D: .; size: few; J: TRBJ1-1; DNA: TGTGCCAGCAGCTTAGAGGGTCCCCCGTTTGAAGCTTTCTTT; CDR3: CASSLEGPPFEAFF
V: TRBV29-1; D: TRBD2; size: few; J: TRBJ2-1; DNA: TGCAGCGTTTCATCACTAGCGGGAGAAGGGCAGTTCTTC; CDR3: CSVSSLAGEGQFF
V: TRBV9; D: .; size: .; J: TRBJ2-7; DNA: TGTGCCAGCAGCGGAACGACCTACCCCCAGGAGCAGTACTTC; CDR3: CASSGTTYPQEQYF
V: TRBV7-2; D: TRBD1; size: many; J: TRBJ1-4; DNA: TGTGCCAGCAGACTACAGGGGAGCGCTAATGAAAAACTGTTTTTT; CDR3: CASRLQGSANEKLFF
V: TRBV24-1; D: TRBD2; size: few; J: TRBJ2-2; DNA: TGTGCCACCCAGCGGGAGCTCACCGGGGAGCTGTTTTTT; CDR3: CATQRELTGELFF
V: TRBV20-1; D: .; size: many; J: TRBJ2-7; DNA: TGCAGTGGATCAGGCAAGGCTCCCCGCTACGAGCAGTACTTC; CDR3: CSGSGKAPRYEQYF
V: TRBV7-2; D: .; size: many; J: TRBJ2-2; DNA: TGTGCCAGCAGCTTCTCAGGACTGGGCGGGGAGCTGTTTTTT; CDR3: CASSFSGLGGELFF
V: TRBV27; D: TRBD1; size: many; J: TRBJ2-7; DNA: TGTGCCAGCAGTTCCGGGACAGGGCCCTGGAAGCAGTACTTC; CDR3: CASSSGTGPWKQYF
V: TRBV20-1; D: TRBD2; size: many; J: TRBJ2-1; DNA: TGCAGTGCTCGACAGGGACTAGCGGACCGTGGGCAGTTCTTC; CDR3: CSARQGLADRGQFF
V: TRBV5-4; D: .; size: few; J: TRBJ2-7; DNA: TGTGCCAGCAGCACTCTGGGCGTCAGCTCCTACGAGCAGTACTTC; CDR3: CASSTLGVSSYEQYF
V: TRBV28; D: TRBD1; size: many; J: TRBJ1-5; DNA: TGTGCCAGCATCGCGACAGGGGGTTATCAGCCCCAGCATTTT; CDR3: CASIATGGYQPQHF
V: TRBV28; D: .; size: many; J: TRBJ1-5; DNA: TGTGCCAGCAGACAAGCGGGGCATCAGCCCCAGCATTTT; CDR3: CASRQAGHQPQHF
V: TRBV6-5; D: TRBD1; size: few; J: TRBJ2-1; DNA: TGTGCCAGCAGTTACTCGAAGGGGGCTAGGGAGCAGTTCTTC; CDR3: CASSYSKGAREQFF
V: TRBV7-2; D: .; size: many; J: TRBJ1-1; DNA: TGTGCCAGCAGCTTAGACAGGGACAAAGCTTTCTTT; CDR3: CASSLDRDKAFF
V: TRBV7-9; D: .; size: many; J: TRBJ2-7; DNA: TGTGCCAGCAGCTTACAGCATGACGAGCAGTACTTC; CDR3: CASSLQHDEQYF
V: TRBV20-1; D: TRBD2; size: many; J: TRBJ2-1; DNA: TGCAGTGCTACGGCCGGGACTAGCGGGAGAAATGAGCAGTTCTTC; CDR3: CSATAGTSGRNEQFF
V: TRBV2; D: TRBD1; size: .; J: TRBJ2-1; DNA: TGTGCCAGCGGGGACAGGGCCTACAATGAGCAGTTCTTC; CDR3: CASGDRAYNEQFF
V: TRBV2; D: .; size: many; J: TRBJ1-1; DNA: TGTGCCAGCAGCCGAGAGACAGAATCTGAAGCTTTCTTT; CDR3: CASSRETESEAFF
V: TRBV15; D: .; size: .; J: TRBJ2-1; DNA: TGTGCCACCAGCAGAGATTTAGGAAACAATGAGCAGTTCTTC; CDR3: CATSRDLGNNEQFF
V: TRBV5-1; D: .; size: many; J: TRBJ2-5; DNA: TGCGCCAGCAAGTCAGAAGAGACCCAGTACTTC; CDR3: CASKSEETQYF
V: TRBV12-3/TRBV12-4; D: .; size: many; J: TRBJ1-2; DNA: TGTGCCAGCAGTTTGCGGAGGACTAACTATGGCTACACCTTC; CDR3: CASSLRRTNYGYTF
V: TRBV5-4; D: TRBD2; size: .; J: TRBJ2-1; DNA: TGTGCCAGCAGCCCCGGACTAGCGGGAGCCTCCTACAATGAGCAGTTCTTC; CDR3: CASSPGLAGASYNEQFF
V: TRBV16; D: .; size: many; J: TRBJ1-5; DNA: TGTGCCAGCAGCGGGGCCAGGGGCCACTATCAGCTCCAGCATTTT; CDR3: CASSGARGHYQLQHF
V: TRBV27; D: .; size: many; J: TRBJ2-7; DNA: TGTGCCAGCAGTTTACACAGAGCGGACAGGCAGTACTTC; CDR3: CASSLHRADRQYF
V: TRBV30; D: .; size: many; J: TRBJ2-7; DNA: TGTGCCTGGAGGGAGACAGGGAGGGAGTACTTC; CDR3: CAWRETGREYF
V: TRBV5-1; D: .; size: few; J: TRBJ1-4; DNA: TGCGCCAGCAGCTCTGGGACCGCAACTAATGAAAAACTGTTTTTT; CDR3: CASSSGTATNEKLFF
V: TRBV5-5; D: .; size: many; J: TRBJ2-5; DNA: TGTGCCAGCAACTTAGGGAACCTCGGCGTCCAAGAGACCCAGTACTTC; CDR3: CASNLGNLGVQETQYF
V: TRBV7-3; D: TRBD2; size: many; J: TRBJ2-7; DNA: TGTGCCAGCAGCTTGGGTAGCGGGAGCGGTGGTACCTACGAGCAGTACTTC; CDR3: CASSLGSGSGGTYEQYF
V: TRBV19; D: TRBD2; size: few; J: TRBJ2-1; DNA: TGTGCCAGTAGTAGCTTAGCGGGAGTGGGGCCCAATGAGCAGTTCTTC; CDR3: CASSSLAGVGPNEQFF
V: TRBV27; D: TRBD2; size: .; J: TRBJ2-5; DNA: TGTGCCAGCAGTTTGGGGCGGGAGGGGACCCAGTACTTC; CDR3: CASSLGREGTQYF
V: TRBV24-1; D: TRBD1; size: few; J: TRBJ1-5; DNA: TGTGCCACCAGTGATCCCTCAGGGGGCCTTCAGCCCCAGCATTTT; CDR3: CATSDPSGGLQPQHF
V: TRBV20-1; D: .; size: many; J: TRBJ2-1; DNA: TGCAGTGCTAGACTACTTTCCTACAATGAGCAGTTCTTC; CDR3: CSARLLSYNEQFF
V: TRBV18; D: .; size: .; J: TRBJ2-2; DNA: TGTGCCAGCTCCCTAAGGGGACACCAAAACACCGGGGAGCTGTTTTTT; CDR3: CASSLRGHQNTGELFF
V: TRBV20-1; D: .; size: few; J: TRBJ2-1; DNA: TGCAGTGCTAGAGGTGACAATGAGCAGTTCTTC; CDR3: CSARGDNEQFF
V: TRBV3-1; D: .; size: many; J: TRBJ2-3; DNA: TGTGCCAGCAGCCAAGACAGGTTAGATACGCAGTATTTT; CDR3: CASSQDRLDTQYF
V: TRBV3-1; D: .; size: .; J: TRBJ2-5; DNA: TGTGCCAGCAGCCAGACGGGACTGAGAGAGACCCAGTACTTC; CDR3: CASSQTGLRETQYF
V: TRBV3-1; D: .; size: few; J: TRBJ2-7; DNA: TGTGCCAGCAGCCAAGATCGGGTAGTCACCTACGAGCAGTACTTC; CDR3: CASSQDRVVTYEQYF
V: TRBV5-1; D: .; size: many; J: TRBJ2-1; DNA: TGCGCCAGCAGCTTGGCCAAGGCAGACAATGAGCAGTTCTTC; CDR3: CASSLAKADNEQFF
V: TRBV25-1; D: TRBD2; size: many; J: TRBJ2-1; DNA: TGTGCCAGCGGACTAGCCGCGGGCAATGAGCAGTTCTTC; CDR3: CASGLAAGNEQFF
V: TRBV3-1; D: .; size: few; J: TRBJ1-1; DNA: TGTGCCAGCAGCCAGGCAGGCGCTGAAGCTTTCTTT; CDR3: CASSQAGAEAFF
V: TRBV5-1; D: .; size: many; J: TRBJ1-1; DNA: TGCGCCAGCAGCTTGGAAACCTCACCAAAAGCTTTCTTT; CDR3: CASSLETSPKAFF